The 30 T cell receptor beta chains reported below all come from one sample, sequenced in a study of blood T cell repertoires in COVID-19. The protocol was immunoSEQ multiplex PCR, while the TCRdb copy is restricted to in-frame clones and leaves out a portion. The data show around 300,000 clones, 86% seen once. The sequencing input was peripheral blood. The source of these receptors is a woman in her seventies with COVID-19, enrolled during active disease.

The CDR3 region is CAILVATNEKLFF. The DNA of the CDR3 is TGTGCCATCCTAGTTGCAACTAATGAAAAACTGTTTTTT. The rearrangement joins TRBV7-9 to TRBJ1-4; no clear D. The ends were cut back, 10 bases at V and 0 bases at J, with 9 bases in the middle. The CDR3 is 13 residues long. Looked up from germline, CDR1 is SEHNR and CDR2 is FQNEAQ (reference sequence).

The chain carries TRBV5-8 and TRBJ1-1; D uncertain. Germline loops: CDR1 SGHTS, CDR2 YDEGEE. Trimming pared 4 bases from V and 11 bases from J, leaving 15 bases between. CDR3 length equals 12 residues. CDR3: CASSAGSSRAFF. CDR3 in DNA: TGTGCCAGCAGCGCGGGATCCTCACGGGCTTTCTTT.

The V call is TRBV2, the J call TRBJ2-1; TRBD2 aligns across 8 bases. J was trimmed by 0 bases and V by 7 bases; bases with no gene match: 5. Germline V gene lookup returns CDR1 SNHLY and CDR2 FYNNEI. CDR3 length: 15 residues. The CDR3 loop reads CASTIAGSSYNEQFF. CDR3 DNA: TGTGCCAGCACTATAGCGGGGAGCTCCTACAATGAGCAGTTCTTC.

This clone was observed a single time. V usage is TRBV2 and J usage is TRBJ1-2; the match to TRBD1 covers 10 bases. The CDR3 is 15 residues long. Germline CDR1 and CDR2: SNHLY and FYNNEI. The ends lost 6 bases at V and 4 bases at J; junction bases unmatched: 8. CDR3 in amino acids: CASSLTGGAGYGYTF. The CDR3 DNA follows: TGTGCCAGCAGCCTGACAGGGGGCGCTGGCTATGGCTACACCTTC.

This clone turned up a few times. The chain links TRBV7-2 to TRBJ2-5; a weak D match, TRBD1 (5 bases). In germline, CDR1 is SGHTA, CDR2 FQGNSA. The CDR3 is 15 residues long. The V gene lost 0 bases and the J gene lost 2 bases, with 10 bases spanning the gap. The CDR3 protein is CASSLAGRVQETQYF. In DNA form, the CDR3 reads TGTGCCAGCAGCTTAGCGGGCAGGGTACAAGAGACCCAGTACTTC. Based on the CDR3 plus reference TRBV7-2 and TRBJ2-5, the full variable domain is GAGVSQSPSNKVTEKGKDVELRCDPISGHTALYWYRQSLGQGLEFLIYFQGNSAPDKSGLPSDRFSAERTGGSVSTLTIQRTQQEDSAVYLCASSLAGRVQETQYFGPGTRLLVL.

This clone was detected only a few times. V and J are TRBV6-6 and TRBJ2-1, with 9 bases lining up with TRBD1. The CDR3 covers 13 residues. Germline loops: CDR1 MNHNY, CDR2 SVGAGI (reference sequence). The V and J ends lost 5 bases and 7 bases, in that order; junction bases with no gene match: 3. Here the CDR3 DNA reads TGTGCCAGCAGTGAGGGGACAGGGAATGAGCAGTTCTTC. Protein sequence: CASSEGTGNEQFF.

This clone appeared a single time. The chain couples TRBV6-1 to TRBJ1-4; 10 bases match TRBD1. The junction had 3 bases not matched to a gene; V was cut back by 4 bases and J by 1 base. The CDR3 covers 16 residues. Germline V gives CDR1 MNHNS, CDR2 SASEGT. The CDR3 DNA is TGTGCCAGCAGTGCCGGGACAGGGGTAACTAATGAAAAACTGTTTTTT. It is translated as CASSAGTGVTNEKLFF.

The V call is TRBV2, the J call TRBJ1-6, with D possibly being TRBD1 (5 bases). This CDR3 spans 13 amino acids. Per the germline V gene, CDR1 is SNHLY and CDR2 is FYNNEI. The V end was cut by 7 bases, the J end by 11 bases, with 15 bases between. CDR3 residues: CASTGRGKPPLHF. CDR3 in DNA: TGTGCCAGCACGGGTCGGGGGAAACCACCCCTCCACTTT.

The chain uses TRBV11-3 and TRBJ2-7, with 8 bases lining up with TRBD1. With V trimmed by 4 bases and J by 7 bases, 6 bases remained unmatched. This CDR3 is built from 13 residues. Germline V gene data show CDR1 as SGHNT and CDR2 as YENEEA. CDR3 protein: CASSSRGRWEQYF. The CDR3 DNA reads as TGTGCCAGCAGCTCCAGGGGGCGTTGGGAGCAGTACTTC.

The chain has TRBV28 and TRBJ2-3; the D is unclear. This CDR3 region has 12 residues. Germline V lookup: CDR1 MDHEN, CDR2 SYDVKM. V lost 5 bases and J lost 6, with 9 bases in between. In DNA, the CDR3 is TGTGCCAGCAGTAATTCGTTGGATACGCAGTATTTT. Its translation: CASSNSLDTQYF.

The chain has TRBV30 and TRBJ1-6; maybe TRBD1 (5 bases). The V end was cut by 5 bases, the J end by 10 bases, with 18 bases between. Per germline, CDR1 GTSNPN and CDR2 SVGIG (reference sequence). CDR3 length: 14 residues. The CDR3 sequence: CAWSFGQGGSPLHF. DNA for the CDR3: TGTGCCTGGTCTTTCGGGCAGGGAGGATCACCCCTCCACTTT.

The rearrangement joins TRBV6-5 to TRBJ1-5; TRBD1 agrees at 8 bases. With V trimmed by 4 bases and J by 6 bases, 5 bases remained unmatched. Germline assignment: CDR1 MNHEY and CDR2 SVGAGI. The CDR3 sequence is 14 residues long. The CDR3 is CASSFVQGGQPQHF. Here the CDR3 DNA reads TGTGCCAGCAGTTTCGTACAGGGGGGTCAGCCCCAGCATTTT.

The chain combines TRBV24-1 with TRBJ2-2, with 7 nucleotides matching TRBD2. Germline V CDR1 and CDR2: KGHDR, SFDVKD. Trimming removed 3 bases from V and 8 bases from J; junction bases left unmatched: 8. The length of the CDR3 is 15 residues. This CDR3 is CATSDAHSGDGELFF. In DNA, the CDR3 is TGTGCCACCAGTGATGCCCACAGCGGGGATGGGGAGCTGTTTTTT.

This chain uses TRBV3-1 (or the pseudogene TRBV3-2) with TRBJ2-3; D is unclear. Between the trimmed V and J ends, which lost 4 bases and 11 bases, there was a span of 10 bases. CDR3 size: 11 residues. Germline CDR1 and CDR2: LGHDT and YNNKEL (reference sequence). The CDR3 DNA follows: TGTGCCAGCAGCCCAGGCGTAGGGCAGTATTTT. Its protein is CASSPGVGQYF.

This sequence joins TRBV7-9 and TRBJ2-2; 7 bases match TRBD1. The J segment lost 0 bases and the V segment lost 2 bases, leaving 3 bases of the junction unmatched. The length of the CDR3 is 16 residues. The V gene's germline CDR1 is SEHNR and CDR2 FQNEAQ (reference sequence). The CDR3 region has the DNA TGTGCCAGCAGCTTAAGGGACAGAGCGAACACCGGGGAGCTGTTTTTT. Translating it yields CASSLRDRANTGELFF.

The rearrangement links TRBV4-3 to TRBJ1-5; TRBD1 agrees at 8 bases. CDR1 is LGHNA, CDR2 YSLEER, per germline. The CDR3 loop spans 15 amino acids. The junction had 2 bases not matched to a gene; V was cut back by 0 bases and J by 4 bases. The CDR3 nucleotides read TGCGCCAGCAGCCAAGACAGGGGGCTAAATCAGCCCCAGCATTTT. This sequence encodes CASSQDRGLNQPQHF.

The CDR3 sequence: CAWSLARVAGYTF. As DNA, the CDR3 is TGTGCCTGGAGTTTGGCCAGGGTGGCTGGCTACACCTTC. V and J are TRBV30 and TRBJ1-2, with D possibly matching TRBD1 (5 bases). Germline lookup yields CDR1 GTSNPN and CDR2 SVGIG (reference sequence). Between the trimmed V and J ends, which lost 2 bases and 7 bases, there was a span of 14 bases. This CDR3 region has 13 residues. Full variable domain (outside the CDR3, taken from reference TRBV30 and TRBJ1-2): SQTIHQWPATLVQPVGSPLSLECTVEGTSNPNLYWYRQAAGRGLQLLFYSVGIGQISSEVPQNLSASRPQDRQFILSSKKLLLSDSGFYLCAWSLARVAGYTFGSGTRLTVV.

The chain employs TRBV29-1 and TRBJ2-1; 7 nucleotides line up with TRBD2. Trimming took 2 bases from V and 3 from J; bases not matched to a gene: 4. The CDR3 contains 14 residues. The germline V gene encodes CDR1 SQVTM and CDR2 ANQGSEA. CDR3 protein: CSVEREGSYNEQFF. CDR3 sequence (DNA): TGCAGCGTTGAAAGGGAGGGTAGCTACAATGAGCAGTTCTTC.

The rearrangement links TRBV18 to TRBJ1-1; 7 bases are a match to TRBD1. Trimming took 6 bases from V and 4 from J; bases not matched to a gene: 8. CDR1 and CDR2 from the germline V gene are KGHSH and LQKENI. CDR3 length: 14 residues. The CDR3 sequence is CASSPDRVATEAFF. In DNA, the CDR3 is TGTGCCAGCTCTCCAGACAGGGTTGCCACTGAAGCTTTCTTT.

The chain carries TRBV5-1 and TRBJ1-1; tentative D call: TRBD1 (5 bases). Germline V gene lookup returns CDR1 SGHRS and CDR2 YFSETQ. The CDR3 is 13 residues long. Trimming pared 4 bases from V and 3 bases from J, leaving 10 bases between. The CDR3 region is CASSHDSHTEAFF. The CDR3 DNA is TGCGCCAGCAGCCATGACAGCCACACTGAAGCTTTCTTT.

V and J are TRBV28 and TRBJ1-6; TRBD1 might be the D (5 bases). The ends were cut back, 3 bases at V and 7 bases at J, with 7 bases in the middle. The CDR3 loop spans 13 amino acids. CDR1 is MDHEN and CDR2 is SYDVKM in the germline V gene. CDR3 coding DNA: TGTGCCAGCAGTTTTTCAGGGAATTCACCCCTCCACTTT. Encoded protein: CASSFSGNSPLHF.

This chain links TRBV28 with TRBJ1-4; 7 bases are a match to TRBD1. Germline CDR1 MDHEN, CDR2 SYDVKM. CDR3 size: 17 residues. Losses at the gene ends were 3 bases for V and 0 bases for J; bases not matched to a gene: 7. CDR3 protein: CASSFRGRTATNEKLFF. The CDR3 DNA follows: TGTGCCAGCAGTTTCAGGGGGAGAACTGCAACTAATGAAAAACTGTTTTTT.

The chain links TRBV3-1 (or the pseudogene TRBV3-2) to TRBJ2-2; D unclear. Trimming cost V 5 bases and J 7 bases, with 11 bases left between them. The CDR3 is 13 amino acids. Germline assignment: CDR1 LGHDT and CDR2 YNNKEL (reference sequence). CDR3 sequence reads: CASSSRYDGELFF. Here the CDR3 DNA reads TGTGCCAGCAGCTCCCGCTACGACGGGGAGCTGTTTTTT.

The chain links TRBV6-2 or TRBV6-3 to TRBJ1-1; TRBD1 matches at 7 bases. CDR1 and CDR2 from the germline V gene are MNHEY and SVGEGT. The trim removed 3 bases at V and 0 bases at J, leaving 16 bases unmatched. The CDR3 consists of 19 residues. Here the CDR3 DNA reads TGTGCCAGCAGTTATCCGCTTTTCAGGGGGGTCTCGATGAACACTGAAGCTTTCTTT. Translated: CASSYPLFRGVSMNTEAFF.

Points on this clone: This sample includes further DNA sequences coding for the same CDR3. The chain's CDR3 is CASSLGLAGVQETQYF. CDR3 coding DNA: TGCGCCAGCAGCTTGGGACTAGCGGGGGTCCAAGAGACCCAGTACTTC. J is TRBJ2-5 and V is TRBV5-1; 12 positions agree with TRBD2. This CDR3 is 16 amino acids long. V gave up 0 bases and J gave up 1 base; unmatched junction bases: 1. CDR1 and CDR2 from the germline V gene are SGHRS and YFSETQ.

The chain has TRBV7-2 and TRBJ2-3; maybe TRBD2 (7 bases). Trimming took 1 base from V and 4 from J, leaving 15 bases between them. Germline lookup yields CDR1 SGHTA and CDR2 FQGNSA. The CDR3 is 16 residues long. In DNA, the CDR3 is TGTGCCAGCAGCTTAGGCCCTGCGGGGGCGTCAGATACGCAGTATTTT. Translating gives CASSLGPAGASDTQYF. The full variable domain, completed using reference TRBV7-2 and TRBJ2-3, is GAGVSQSPSNKVTEKGKDVELRCDPISGHTALYWYRQSLGQGLEFLIYFQGNSAPDKSGLPSDRFSAERTGGSVSTLTIQRTQQEDSAVYLCASSLGPAGASDTQYFGPGTRLTVL.

This clone was detected once. V gene TRBV7-6 combines with J gene TRBJ2-5, with 9 nucleotides matching TRBD2. J gave up 4 bases and V 6 bases, and 9 bases lay outside the gene matches. Germline CDR1 reads SGHVS; CDR2 reads FNYEAQ. This CDR3 has 15 residues. The DNA for the CDR3 is TGTGCCAGCAGAGGAACAGGCGGGGGGGTAGAGACCCAGTACTTC. Translation: CASRGTGGGVETQYF.

This chain joins TRBV7-3 and TRBJ2-7, with 9 bases matching TRBD1. V lost 4 bases and J lost 8; bases outside the gene matches: 6. Germline V gene data show CDR1 as SGHTA and CDR2 as FQGTGA. The CDR3 contains 13 residues. The DNA of the CDR3 is TGTGCCAGCAGCTCCATTACAGGGGGCAAGCAGTACTTC. This encodes CASSSITGGKQYF.

The chain is built from TRBV27 and TRBJ1-2, with unresolved D. The CDR3 has 15 residues. Germline V gene lookup returns CDR1 MNHEY and CDR2 SMNVEV (reference sequence). V was trimmed by 4 bases and J by 8 bases, leaving 20 bases between them. CDR3 protein: CASSSLDTTYGGYTF. The DNA of the CDR3 is TGTGCCAGCAGTTCTCTCGACACCACGTATGGGGGCTACACCTTC.

The chain recombines TRBV6-5 with TRBJ1-1; D is possibly TRBD1 (6 bases). V lost 2 bases to trimming and J lost 9 bases, with 19 bases between them. The CDR3 spans 15 residues. Germline V gives CDR1 MNHEY, CDR2 SVGAGI. CDR3: CASSYGGSRASKAFF. In nucleotides, the CDR3 is TGTGCCAGCAGTTACGGGGGCTCCAGGGCCTCGAAAGCTTTCTTT.